Below are 3 T cell receptor beta chains sequenced from a single sample in a study of early T cells in non-severe SARS-CoV-2 infection. TCRdb processed the 5' RACE reads anew with MiXCR; each CDR3 protein has one entry. The profile shows tens of thousands of distinct CDR3 sequences, 9% to 15% of them singletons. Sample: whole blood. These receptors were collected from an adult who was a healthcare worker with PCR-confirmed SARS-CoV-2 infection or an uninfected control (not recorded which).

This clonotype was recorded many times. The V and J genes are TRBV6-5 and TRBJ1-4, with 8 bases that match TRBD1. Germline trimming cut 6 bases from V and 8 bases from J; bases unmatched to any gene: 5. The CDR3 is 13 residues long. The germline V gene has CDR1 MNHEY and CDR2 SVGAGI. The CDR3 DNA reads as TGTGCCAGCAGCAGGGGGCTCGAGGAAAAACTGTTTTTT. Translating gives CASSRGLEEKLFF.

The chain recombines TRBV19 with TRBJ2-1; D gene unclear. The CDR3 has 13 residues. Germline values: CDR1 LNHDA, CDR2 SQIVND (reference sequence). Trimming cost V 3 bases and J 5 bases, with 8 bases left between them. CDR3 bases: TGTGCCAGTAGTATGGGAAGGGACAATGAGCAGTTCTTC. Translation: CASSMGRDNEQFF.

This clonotype appeared many times. The V gene is TRBV19, the J gene TRBJ2-7, with 7 nucleotides matching TRBD2. CDR1 LNHDA and CDR2 SQIVND come from the germline V gene (reference sequence). This CDR3 region has 15 residues. The V and J ends lost 3 bases and 7 bases, in that order; junction bases with no gene match: 12. The CDR3 sequence: CASSINVGGPGEQYF. The CDR3 nucleotides read TGTGCCAGTAGTATCAATGTGGGAGGGCCGGGAGAGCAGTACTTC.